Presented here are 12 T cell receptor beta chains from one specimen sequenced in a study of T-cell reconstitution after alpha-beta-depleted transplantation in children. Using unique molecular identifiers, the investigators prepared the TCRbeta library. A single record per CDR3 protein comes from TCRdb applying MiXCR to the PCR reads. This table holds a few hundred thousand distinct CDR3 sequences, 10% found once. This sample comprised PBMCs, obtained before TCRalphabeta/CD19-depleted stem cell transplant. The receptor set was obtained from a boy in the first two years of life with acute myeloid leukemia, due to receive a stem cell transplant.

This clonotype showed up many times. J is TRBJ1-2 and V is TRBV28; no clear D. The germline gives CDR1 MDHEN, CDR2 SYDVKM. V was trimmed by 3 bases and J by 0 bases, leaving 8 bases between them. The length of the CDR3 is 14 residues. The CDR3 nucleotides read TGTGCCAGCAGTTTGGCGGCGGCTAACTATGGCTACACCTTC. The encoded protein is CASSLAAANYGYTF.

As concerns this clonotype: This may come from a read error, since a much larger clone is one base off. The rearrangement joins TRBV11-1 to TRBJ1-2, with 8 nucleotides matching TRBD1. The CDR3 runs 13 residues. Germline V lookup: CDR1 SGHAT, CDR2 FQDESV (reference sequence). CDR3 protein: CASRGQGNYAYTF. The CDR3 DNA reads TGTGCCAGCCGAGGACAGGGCAACTATGCCTACACCTTC.

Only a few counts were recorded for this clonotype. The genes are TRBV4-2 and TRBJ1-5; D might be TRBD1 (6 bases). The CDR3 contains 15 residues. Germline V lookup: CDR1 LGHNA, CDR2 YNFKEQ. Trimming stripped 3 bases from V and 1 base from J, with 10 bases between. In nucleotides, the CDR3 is TGTGCCAGCAGCCAGGGACAAGCCAGCAATCAGCCCCAGCATTTT. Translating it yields CASSQGQASNQPQHF.

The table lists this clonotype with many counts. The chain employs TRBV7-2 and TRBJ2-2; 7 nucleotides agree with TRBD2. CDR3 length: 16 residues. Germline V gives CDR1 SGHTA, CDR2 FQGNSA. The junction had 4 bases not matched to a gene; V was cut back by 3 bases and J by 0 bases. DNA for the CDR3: TGTGCCAGCAGCTTCGGGGGAGGGGCGAACACCGGGGAGCTGTTTTTT. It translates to CASSFGGGANTGELFF.

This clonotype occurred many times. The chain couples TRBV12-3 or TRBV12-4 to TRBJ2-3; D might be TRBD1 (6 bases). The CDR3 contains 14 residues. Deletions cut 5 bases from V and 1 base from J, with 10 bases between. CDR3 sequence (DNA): TGTGCCAGCAGTCGCTGGACAGGCACAGATACGCAGTATTTT. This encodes CASSRWTGTDTQYF.

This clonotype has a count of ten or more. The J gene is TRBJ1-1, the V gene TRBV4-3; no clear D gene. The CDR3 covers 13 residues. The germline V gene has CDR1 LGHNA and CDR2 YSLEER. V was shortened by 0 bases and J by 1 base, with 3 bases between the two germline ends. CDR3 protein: CASSQDRNTEAFF. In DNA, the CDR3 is TGCGCCAGCAGCCAAGACAGGAACACTGAAGCTTTCTTT.

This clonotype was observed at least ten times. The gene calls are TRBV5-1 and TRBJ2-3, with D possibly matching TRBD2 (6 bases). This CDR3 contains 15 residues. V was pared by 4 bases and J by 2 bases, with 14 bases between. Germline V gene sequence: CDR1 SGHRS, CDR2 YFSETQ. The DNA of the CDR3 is TGCGCCAGCAGCCCCACGGGGGTTCCCACAGATACGCAGTATTTT. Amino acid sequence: CASSPTGVPTDTQYF.

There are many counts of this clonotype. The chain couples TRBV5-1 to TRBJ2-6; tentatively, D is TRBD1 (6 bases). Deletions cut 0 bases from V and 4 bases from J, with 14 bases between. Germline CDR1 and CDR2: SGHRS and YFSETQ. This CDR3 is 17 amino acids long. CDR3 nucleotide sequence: TGCGCCAGCAGCTTGGCCACAGGGTCGTCGGGGGCCAACGTCCTGACTTTC. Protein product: CASSLATGSSGANVLTF.

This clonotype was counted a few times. The CDR3 spells CASSRTSGGPYLLSYNEQFF. The CDR3 DNA follows: TGTGCCAGCTCACGGACTAGCGGGGGGCCATATCTACTCTCCTACAATGAGCAGTTCTTC. The chain joins TRBV18 to TRBJ2-1, with 14 bases fitting TRBD2. CDR3 length: 20 amino acids. Trimming removed 4 bases from V and 0 bases from J; junction bases left unmatched: 11. Germline V gene sequence: CDR1 KGHSH, CDR2 LQKENI.

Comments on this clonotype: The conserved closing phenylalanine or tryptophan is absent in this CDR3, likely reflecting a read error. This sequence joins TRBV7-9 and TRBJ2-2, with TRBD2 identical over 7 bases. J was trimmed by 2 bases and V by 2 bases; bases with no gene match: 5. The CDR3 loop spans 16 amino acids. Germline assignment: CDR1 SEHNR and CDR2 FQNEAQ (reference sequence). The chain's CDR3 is CASSLYASGNTGELFL. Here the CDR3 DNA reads TGTGCCAGCAGCTTATATGCTAGCGGTAACACCGGGGAGCTGTTTTTA.

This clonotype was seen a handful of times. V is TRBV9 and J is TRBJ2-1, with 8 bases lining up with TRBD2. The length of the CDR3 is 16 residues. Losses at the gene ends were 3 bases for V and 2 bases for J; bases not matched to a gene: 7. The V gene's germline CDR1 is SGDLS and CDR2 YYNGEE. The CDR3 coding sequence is TGTGCCAGCAGCGCAGGCCGGGGGGGCCCCTACAATGAGCAGTTCTTC. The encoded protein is CASSAGRGGPYNEQFF.

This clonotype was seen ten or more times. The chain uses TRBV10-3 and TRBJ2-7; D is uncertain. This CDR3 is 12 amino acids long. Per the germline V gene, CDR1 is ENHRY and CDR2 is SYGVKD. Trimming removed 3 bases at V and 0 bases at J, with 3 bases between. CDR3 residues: CAISDSSYEQYF. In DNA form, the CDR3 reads TGTGCCATCAGTGACAGCTCCTACGAGCAGTACTTC.